This TCR beta chain was observed in a study of cytomegalovirus exposure and HLA in healthy donors. Study observations and caveats: Later on, a genetic analysis was performed. It linked a missense variant in DCLRE1C with V- and J-gene trimming of TCR beta. Exclusion applied to some V segments, including TRBV6-2 and TRBV6-3, as they were indistinguishable. Within an earlier analysis, most TCR beta V segments proved productive either about 87% or about 30% of the time. Presence/absence analysis assumed near-uniform sequencing depth across donors.

About this clone itself: Its specificity is not known.

Use of 60 Vbeta and 13 Jbeta primers characterized the PCR. This table comes from immunoSEQ multiplex PCR, and its TCRdb copy is limited to in-frame clones, with some not included. Found here are 110,000 to 150,000 clones, 80% of them singletons; the top ten hold approximately 4.1%. Germline V gene sequence: CDR1 GTSNPN, CDR2 SVGIG (reference sequence). The V end was cut by 1 base, the J end by 1 base, with 7 bases between. The CDR3 has 13 residues. Sequenced sample: PBMCs. The rearrangement joins TRBV30 to TRBJ1-1; D uncertain. This TCR was sampled from a man aged 35 to 55 in good health and CMV-seronegative. In DNA form, the CDR3 reads TGTGCCTGGAGTGAGTACAGGAACACTGAAGCTTTCTTT. This sequence encodes CAWSEYRNTEAFF.